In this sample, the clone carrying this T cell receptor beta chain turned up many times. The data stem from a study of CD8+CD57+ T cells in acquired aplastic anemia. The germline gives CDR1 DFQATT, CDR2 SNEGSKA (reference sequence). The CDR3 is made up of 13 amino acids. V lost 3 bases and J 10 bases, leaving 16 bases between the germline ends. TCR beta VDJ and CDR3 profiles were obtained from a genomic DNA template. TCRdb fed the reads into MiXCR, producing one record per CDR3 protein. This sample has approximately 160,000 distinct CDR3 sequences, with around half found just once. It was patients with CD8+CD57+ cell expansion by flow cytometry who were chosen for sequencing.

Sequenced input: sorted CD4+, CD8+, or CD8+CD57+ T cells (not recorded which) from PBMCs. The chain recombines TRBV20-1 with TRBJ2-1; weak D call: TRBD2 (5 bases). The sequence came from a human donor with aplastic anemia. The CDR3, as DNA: TGCAGTGCTAGGAGCACATTACCGGGGGAGCAGTTCTTC. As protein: CSARSTLPGEQFF.